This T cell receptor (beta chain) was profiled in a study of T cells in Graves' hyperthyroidism and ophthalmopathy. Study background: Peripheral blood draws took place at initial diagnosis, ahead of any treatment.

Diagnosis of hyperthyroidism was new in patients aged 18 to 65, and its duration was under 2 months. RNA transcripts were the template for amplifying TCR beta CDR3 regions. First-round RT-PCR targeting the TCR CDR3 was performed with the HTBI primer set. TCRdb recomputed calls from the multiplex PCR reads with MiXCR, one row per CDR3 protein. The table records a few hundred thousand distinct CDR3 sequences, approximately 14% of them present only once. The germline gives CDR1 MNHEY, CDR2 SMNVEV (reference sequence). This CDR3 is 16 amino acids long. V gave up 3 bases and J gave up 7 bases, with 18 bases separating them. This clonotype was observed a handful of times.

This clonotype was obtained from a woman aged 18-29 years with Graves' hyperthyroidism. This chain links TRBV27 with TRBJ1-4, with a tentative D call TRBD1 (6 bases). The specimen was blood. The CDR3 DNA follows: TGTGCCAGCAGTTTCGCTAACGGGGGGCCGGTTGAAAAACTGTTTTTT. This encodes CASSFANGGPVEKLFF. The whole variable domain, remainder taken from reference TRBV27 and TRBJ1-4, is EAQVTQNPRYLITVTGKKLTVTCSQNMNHEYMSWYRQDPGLGLRQIYYSMNVEVTDKGDVPEGYKVSRKEKRNFPLILESPSPNQTSLYFCASSFANGGPVEKLFFGSGTQLSVL.